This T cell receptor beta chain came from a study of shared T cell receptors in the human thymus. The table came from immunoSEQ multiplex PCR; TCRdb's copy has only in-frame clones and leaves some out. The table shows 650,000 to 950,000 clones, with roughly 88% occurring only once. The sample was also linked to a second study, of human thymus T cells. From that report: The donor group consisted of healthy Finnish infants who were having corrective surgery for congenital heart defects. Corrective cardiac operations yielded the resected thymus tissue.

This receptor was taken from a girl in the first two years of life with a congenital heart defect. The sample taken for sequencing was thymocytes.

CDR3 loop: CASSLGQGAGNEQFF. CDR3 DNA sequence: TGTGCCAGCAGCTTGGGACAGGGGGCAGGTAATGAGCAGTTCTTC. The J gene is TRBJ2-1, the V gene TRBV5-4; TRBD1 agrees at 10 bases. CDR3 size: 15 residues. V shed 0 bases and J 7 bases; nucleotides not matched to a gene: 4. CDR1 is SGHNT and CDR2 is YYREEE in the germline V gene (reference sequence).